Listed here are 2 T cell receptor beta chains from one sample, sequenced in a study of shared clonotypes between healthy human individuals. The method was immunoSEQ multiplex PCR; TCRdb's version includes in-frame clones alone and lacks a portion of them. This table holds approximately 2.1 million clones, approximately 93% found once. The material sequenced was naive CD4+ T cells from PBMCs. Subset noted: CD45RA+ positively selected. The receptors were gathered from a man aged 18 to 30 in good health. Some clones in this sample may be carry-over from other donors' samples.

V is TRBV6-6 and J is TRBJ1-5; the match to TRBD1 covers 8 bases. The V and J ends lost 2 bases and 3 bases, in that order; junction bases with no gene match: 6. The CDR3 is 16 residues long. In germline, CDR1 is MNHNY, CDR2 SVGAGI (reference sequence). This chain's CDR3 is CASSYEQGGFNQPQHF. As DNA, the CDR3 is TGTGCCAGCAGTTACGAACAGGGGGGTTTCAATCAGCCCCAGCATTTT.

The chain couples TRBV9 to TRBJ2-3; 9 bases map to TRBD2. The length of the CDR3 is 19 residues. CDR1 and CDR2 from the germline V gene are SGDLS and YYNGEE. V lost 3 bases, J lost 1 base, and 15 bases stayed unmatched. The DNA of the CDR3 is TGTGCCAGCAGCGCGCGGACTAGCGTGTCCAGGGGGGGCACAGATACGCAGTATTTT. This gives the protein CASSARTSVSRGGTDTQYF.